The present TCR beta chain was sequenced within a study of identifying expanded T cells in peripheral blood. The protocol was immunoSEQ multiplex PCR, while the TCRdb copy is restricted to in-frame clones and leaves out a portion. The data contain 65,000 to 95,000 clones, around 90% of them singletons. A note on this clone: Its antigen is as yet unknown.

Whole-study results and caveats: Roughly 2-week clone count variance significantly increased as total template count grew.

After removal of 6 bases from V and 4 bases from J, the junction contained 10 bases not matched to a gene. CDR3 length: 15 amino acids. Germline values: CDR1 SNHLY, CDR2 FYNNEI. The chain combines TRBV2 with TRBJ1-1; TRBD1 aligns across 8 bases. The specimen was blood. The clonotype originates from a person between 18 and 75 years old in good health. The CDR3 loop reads CASRGEDRASTEAFF. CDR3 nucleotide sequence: TGTGCCAGCAGAGGGGAGGACAGGGCGAGCACTGAAGCTTTCTTT.